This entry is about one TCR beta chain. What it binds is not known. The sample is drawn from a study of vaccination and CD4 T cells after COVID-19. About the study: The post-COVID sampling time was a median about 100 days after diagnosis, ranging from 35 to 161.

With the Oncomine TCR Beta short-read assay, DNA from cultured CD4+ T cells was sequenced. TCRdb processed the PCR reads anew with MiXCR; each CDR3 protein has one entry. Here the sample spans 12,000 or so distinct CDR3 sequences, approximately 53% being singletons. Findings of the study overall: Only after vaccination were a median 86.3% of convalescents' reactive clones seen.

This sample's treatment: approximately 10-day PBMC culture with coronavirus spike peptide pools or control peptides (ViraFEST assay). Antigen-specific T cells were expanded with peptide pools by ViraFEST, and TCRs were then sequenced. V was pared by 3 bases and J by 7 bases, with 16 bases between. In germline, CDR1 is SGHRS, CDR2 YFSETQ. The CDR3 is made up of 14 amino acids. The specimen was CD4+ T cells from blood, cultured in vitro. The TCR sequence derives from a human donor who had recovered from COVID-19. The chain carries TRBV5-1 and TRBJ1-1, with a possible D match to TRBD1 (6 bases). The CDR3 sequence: CASSSTPGHNEAFF. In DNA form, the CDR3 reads TGCGCCAGCAGCTCCACCCCGGGACACAATGAAGCTTTCTTT.